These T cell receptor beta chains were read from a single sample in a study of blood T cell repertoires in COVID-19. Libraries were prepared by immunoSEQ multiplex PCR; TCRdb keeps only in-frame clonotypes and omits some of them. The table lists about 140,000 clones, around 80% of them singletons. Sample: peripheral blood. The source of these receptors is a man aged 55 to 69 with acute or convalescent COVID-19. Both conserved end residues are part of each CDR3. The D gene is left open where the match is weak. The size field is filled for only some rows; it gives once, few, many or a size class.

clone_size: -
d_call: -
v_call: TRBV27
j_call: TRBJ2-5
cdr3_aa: CASSFRGQETQYF
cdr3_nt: TGTGCCAGCAGTTTTCGGGGCCAAGAGACCCAGTACTTC

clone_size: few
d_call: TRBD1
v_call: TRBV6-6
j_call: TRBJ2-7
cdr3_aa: CASRPRRGPHEQYF
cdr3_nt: TGTGCCAGCAGGCCACGCAGGGGGCCCCACGAGCAGTACTTC

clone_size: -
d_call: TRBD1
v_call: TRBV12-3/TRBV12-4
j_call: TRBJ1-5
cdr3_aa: CASRQGIVQTQHF
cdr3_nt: TGTGCCAGTAGACAGGGTATCGTCCAGACCCAGCATTTT

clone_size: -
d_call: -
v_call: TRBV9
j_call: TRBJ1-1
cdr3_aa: CASSESRGNTEAFF
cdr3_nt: TGTGCCAGCAGCGAAAGCAGGGGGAACACTGAAGCTTTCTTT

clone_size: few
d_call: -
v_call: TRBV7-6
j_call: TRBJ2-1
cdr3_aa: CASSLDGLRGNEQFF
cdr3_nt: TGTGCCAGCAGCTTAGACGGACTTAGGGGGAATGAGCAGTTCTTC

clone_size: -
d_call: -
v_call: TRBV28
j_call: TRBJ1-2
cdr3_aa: CASSSFGGQGYTF
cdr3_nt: TGTGCCAGCAGTTCCTTCGGAGGGCAGGGCTACACCTTC

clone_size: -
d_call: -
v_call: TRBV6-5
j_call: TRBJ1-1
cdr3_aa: CASSSYTEAFF
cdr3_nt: TGTGCCAGCAGTTCGTACACTGAAGCTTTCTTT

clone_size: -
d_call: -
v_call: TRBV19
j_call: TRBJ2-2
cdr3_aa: CASSIGGNTGELFF
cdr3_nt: TGTGCCAGTAGTATAGGGGGCAACACCGGGGAGCTGTTTTTT

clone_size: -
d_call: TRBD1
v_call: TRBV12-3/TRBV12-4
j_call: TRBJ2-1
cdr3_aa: CASSFTGGHEQFF
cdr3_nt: TGTGCCAGCAGTTTTACAGGGGGTCATGAGCAGTTCTTC

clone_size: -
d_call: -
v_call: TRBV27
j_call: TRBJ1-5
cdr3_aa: CASSLSSGQLSNQPQHF
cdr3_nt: TGTGCCAGCAGTTTAAGTTCGGGACAACTTAGCAATCAGCCCCAGCATTTT

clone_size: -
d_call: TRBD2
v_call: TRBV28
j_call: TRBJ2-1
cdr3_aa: CASSWGLAGGPSSSYNEQFF
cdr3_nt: TGTGCCAGCAGTTGGGGACTAGCGGGAGGGCCATCGAGCTCCTACAATGAGCAGTTCTTC

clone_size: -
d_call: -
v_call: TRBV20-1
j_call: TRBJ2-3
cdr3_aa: CSASLGSTDTQYF
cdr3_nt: TGCAGTGCTAGTCTCGGGAGCACAGATACGCAGTATTTT

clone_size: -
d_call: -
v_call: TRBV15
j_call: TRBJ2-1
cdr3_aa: CATSREEPHGDEQFF
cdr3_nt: TGTGCCACCAGCAGAGAGGAGCCCCACGGGGATGAGCAGTTCTTC

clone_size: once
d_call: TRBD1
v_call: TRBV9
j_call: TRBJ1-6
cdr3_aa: CASSVEDRGNSPLHF
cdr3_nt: TGTGCCAGCAGCGTAGAGGACAGGGGAAATTCACCCCTCCACTTT

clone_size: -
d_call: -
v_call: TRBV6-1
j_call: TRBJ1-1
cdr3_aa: CASSEVREAEAFF
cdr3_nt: TGTGCCAGCAGTGAAGTTAGGGAGGCTGAAGCTTTCTTT

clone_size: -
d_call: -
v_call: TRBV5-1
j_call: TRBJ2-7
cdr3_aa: CASSPRDTRTEQYF
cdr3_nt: TGCGCCAGCAGTCCTCGGGACACTCGTACCGAGCAGTACTTC

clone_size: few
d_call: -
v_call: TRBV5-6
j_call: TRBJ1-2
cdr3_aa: CASSFSPGADYGYTF
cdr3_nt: TGTGCCAGCAGCTTTAGCCCAGGGGCTGACTATGGCTACACCTTC

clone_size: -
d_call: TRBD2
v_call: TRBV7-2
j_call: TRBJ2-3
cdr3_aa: CASSPGTSADTQYF
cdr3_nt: TGTGCCAGCAGCCCGGGGACTAGCGCAGATACGCAGTATTTT

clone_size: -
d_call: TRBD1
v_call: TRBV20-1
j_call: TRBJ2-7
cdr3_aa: CSASGGQGLYEQYF
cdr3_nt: TGCAGTGCTAGTGGGGGACAGGGTCTCTACGAGCAGTACTTC

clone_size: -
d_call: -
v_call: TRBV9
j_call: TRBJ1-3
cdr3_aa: CASSARSGVSGNTIYF
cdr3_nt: TGTGCCAGCAGCGCCCGTTCAGGGGTTAGTGGAAACACCATATATTTT

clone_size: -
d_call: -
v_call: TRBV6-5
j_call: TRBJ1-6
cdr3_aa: CASSSGVLSNSPLHF
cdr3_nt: TGTGCCAGCAGTTCGGGGGTTTTGAGCAATTCACCCCTCCACTTT

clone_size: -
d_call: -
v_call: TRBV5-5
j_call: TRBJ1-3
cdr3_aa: CASSLGGESGNTIYF
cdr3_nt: TGTGCCAGCAGCTTGGGCGGGGAGTCTGGAAACACCATATATTTT

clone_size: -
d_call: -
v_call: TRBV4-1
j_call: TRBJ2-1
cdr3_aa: CASSSPSRYNEQFF
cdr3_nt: TGCGCCAGCAGCTCCCCCTCCCGCTACAATGAGCAGTTCTTC

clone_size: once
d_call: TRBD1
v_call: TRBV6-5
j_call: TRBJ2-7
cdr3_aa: CASSQDRVSGEQYF
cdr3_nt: TGTGCCAGCAGCCAGGACAGGGTCTCGGGCGAGCAGTACTTC

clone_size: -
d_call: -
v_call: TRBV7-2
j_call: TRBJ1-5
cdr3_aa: CASSLDRHSNQPQHF
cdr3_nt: TGTGCCAGCAGCTTAGACAGGCATAGCAATCAGCCCCAGCATTTT

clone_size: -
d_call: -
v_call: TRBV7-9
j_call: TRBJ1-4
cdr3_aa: CASSSRRGEKLFF
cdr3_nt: TGTGCCAGCAGCTCGCGGAGGGGAGAAAAACTGTTTTTT

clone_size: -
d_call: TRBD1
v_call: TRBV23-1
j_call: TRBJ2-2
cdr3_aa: CASSQQDRGRTAGVNTGELFF
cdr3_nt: TGCGCCAGCAGTCAACAGGACAGGGGGCGGACGGCGGGAGTCAACACCGGGGAGCTGTTTTTT

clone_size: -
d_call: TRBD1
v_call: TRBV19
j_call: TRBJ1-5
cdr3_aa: CASGGTGNQPQHF
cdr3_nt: TGTGCCAGTGGAGGGACAGGGAATCAGCCCCAGCATTTT

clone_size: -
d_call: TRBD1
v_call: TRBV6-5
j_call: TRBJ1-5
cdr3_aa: CASSPDRGQPQHF
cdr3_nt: TGTGCCAGCAGTCCGGACAGGGGTCAGCCCCAGCATTTT

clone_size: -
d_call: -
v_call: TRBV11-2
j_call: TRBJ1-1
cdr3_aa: CASSLRAAVNTEAFF
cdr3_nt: TGTGCCAGCAGCTTGCGGGCAGCCGTGAACACTGAAGCTTTCTTT

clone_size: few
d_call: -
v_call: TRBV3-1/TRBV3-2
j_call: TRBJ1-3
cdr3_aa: CASSRGFLSGNTIYF
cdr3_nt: TGTGCCAGCAGTCGAGGGTTCCTCTCTGGAAACACCATATATTTT